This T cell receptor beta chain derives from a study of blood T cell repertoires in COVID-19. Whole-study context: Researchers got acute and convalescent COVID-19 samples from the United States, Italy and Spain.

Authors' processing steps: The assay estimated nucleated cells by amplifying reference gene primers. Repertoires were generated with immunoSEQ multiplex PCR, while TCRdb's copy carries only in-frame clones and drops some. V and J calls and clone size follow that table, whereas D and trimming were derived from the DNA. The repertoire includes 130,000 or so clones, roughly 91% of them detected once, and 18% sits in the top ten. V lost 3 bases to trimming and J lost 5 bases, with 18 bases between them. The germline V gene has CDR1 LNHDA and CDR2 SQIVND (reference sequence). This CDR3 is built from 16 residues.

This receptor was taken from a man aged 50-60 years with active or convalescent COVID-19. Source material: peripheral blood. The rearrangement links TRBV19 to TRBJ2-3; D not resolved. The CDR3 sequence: CASSMSSDPMLDTQYF. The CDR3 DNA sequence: TGTGCCAGTAGTATGTCGAGCGACCCGATGTTAGATACGCAGTATTTT. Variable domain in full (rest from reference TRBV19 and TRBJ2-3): DGGITQSPKYLFRKEGQNVTLSCEQNLNHDAMYWYRQDPGQGLRLIYYSQIVNDFQKGDIAEGYSVSREKKESFPLTVTSAQKNPTAFYLCASSMSSDPMLDTQYFGPGTRLTVL.